This entry features one T cell receptor beta chain sequence. Additional DNA sequences in this sample encode the identical CDR3. All recovered Cohort 3 donors got two negative PCRs, got clearance, or saw symptom resolution. The entry originates in a study of blood T cell repertoires in COVID-19. Study-wide background: The study drew acute and convalescent COVID-19 samples from the United States, Italy and Spain. Nucleic acid was either cDNA or gDNA, and it came from T cells, B-cell-depleted T cells, or PBMCs.

The repertoire was sequenced with immunoSEQ multiplex PCR; TCRdb's copy has only in-frame clones and lacks some. This sample has more than 300,000 clones, with about 85% found just once. After removal of 5 bases from V and 0 bases from J, the junction contained 4 bases not matched to a gene. The V gene's germline CDR1 is SGHRS and CDR2 YFSETQ. The CDR3 contains 14 residues. The rearrangement joins TRBV5-1 to TRBJ1-2, with 7 bases identical to TRBD1. The receptor comes from a woman in her twenties or thirties who had recovered from COVID-19. Sequenced: PBMCs or T cells enriched from blood (not recorded which). The CDR3 DNA reads as TGCGCCAGCAGTTTAGGGACAGCTAACTATGGCTACACCTTC. Amino acids: CASSLGTANYGYTF.